Each of the 23 T cell receptor beta chains below was sequenced from the same sample in a study of T cell changes during pregnancy in multiple sclerosis. Profiled with immunoSEQ multiplex PCR; TCRdb holds only in-frame clones, not every one. In the table there are approximately 44,000 clones, roughly 90% of which are singletons. The starting material was CD4+ T cells from peripheral blood mononuclear cells, obtained before pregnancy. The receptors shown here come from a female donor with multiple sclerosis, enrolled in a pregnancy study.

J is TRBJ2-1 and V is TRBV5-8, with D maybe TRBD1 (7 bases). Looked up from germline, CDR1 is SGHTS and CDR2 is YDEGEE. The CDR3 is 14 amino acids. Trimming cost V 0 bases and J 16 bases, with 20 bases left between them. The CDR3 protein is CASSLGVEGRGEFF. Here the CDR3 DNA reads TGTGCCAGCAGCTTGGGGGTCGAGGGCAGGGGGGAATTCTTC. Complete variable domain (other parts from reference TRBV5-8 and TRBJ2-1): EAGVTQSPTHLIKTRGQQATLRCSPISGHTSVYWYQQALGLGLQFLLWYDEGEERNRGNFPPRFSGRQFPNYSSELNVNALELEDSALYLCASSLGVEGRGEFFGPGTRLTVL.

This clone showed up just a few times. The chain uses TRBV2 and TRBJ2-7; the D gene is possibly TRBD2 (5 bases). Germline values: CDR1 SNHLY, CDR2 FYNNEI. The CDR3 loop spans 13 amino acids. Between the trimmed V and J ends, which lost 7 bases and 4 bases, there was a span of 14 bases. DNA of the CDR3: TGTGCCAGCATACGAGGGAGTGGTTACGAGCAGTACTTC. Its translation is CASIRGSGYEQYF.

This rearrangement joins TRBV2 to TRBJ2-3; the match to TRBD1 covers 12 bases. This CDR3 region has 13 residues. Germline CDR1 and CDR2: SNHLY and FYNNEI. After removal of 7 bases from V and 6 bases from J, the junction contained 2 bases not matched to a gene. The CDR3 here is CASKGQGADTQYF. CDR3 nucleotides: TGTGCCAGCAAGGGACAGGGGGCTGATACGCAGTATTTT.

The CDR3 region has the DNA TGTGCCAGCAGCAAACTCGGACAGGGGAGGGAAAAACTGTTTTTT. Its protein is CASSKLGQGREKLFF. The genes are TRBV7-2 and TRBJ1-4, with 9 bases fitting TRBD1. Germline V gene data show CDR1 as SGHTA and CDR2 as FQGNSA. CDR3 length: 15 residues. Trimming took 5 bases from V and 8 from J; bases not matched to a gene: 9.

The chain links TRBV7-2 to TRBJ2-7, with 9 positions matching TRBD1. The junction had 6 bases not matched to a gene; V was cut back by 4 bases and J by 5 bases. Germline CDR1 reads SGHTA; CDR2 reads FQGNSA. This CDR3 region has 14 residues. DNA of the CDR3: TGTGCCAGCAGCTCACAGGGGGCGTTCCACGAGCAGTACTTC. It specifies CASSSQGAFHEQYF.

In this sample, this clone turned up once. The chain employs TRBV28 and TRBJ1-5, with D unresolved. V dropped 5 bases and J dropped 5 bases, with 7 bases sitting between them. The CDR3 runs 12 residues. Germline CDR1 is MDHEN and CDR2 is SYDVKM. CDR3 nucleotides: TGTGCCAGCAGTGCCACGGATCAGCCCCAGCATTTT. This translates into CASSATDQPQHF.

The V and J genes are TRBV19 and TRBJ2-4; a possible D gene is TRBD1 (5 bases). Germline V CDR1 and CDR2: LNHDA, SQIVND (reference sequence). The CDR3 has 13 amino acids. Trimming left V 5 bases short and J 2 bases short, with 7 bases between. As DNA, the CDR3 is TGTGCCAGTAGTCCGGACACCAAAAACATTCAGTACTTC. Translating gives CASSPDTKNIQYF.

The rearrangement joins TRBV5-4 to TRBJ2-5; 7 bases agree with TRBD1. This CDR3 comprises 15 residues. Germline V CDR1 and CDR2: SGHNT, YYREEE (reference sequence). The trim removed 4 bases at V and 9 bases at J, leaving 15 bases unmatched. In DNA form, the CDR3 reads TGTGCCAGCAGCCCTGGGACAGAGATCCGCCTGGCCCAGTACTTC. It is translated as CASSPGTEIRLAQYF.

The chain combines TRBV29-1 with TRBJ2-2, with 10 bases identical to TRBD2. CDR3 length: 13 amino acids. The junction had 1 base not matched to a gene; V was cut back by 4 bases and J by 5 bases. Germline V lookup: CDR1 SQVTM, CDR2 ANQGSEA. The CDR3 loop reads CSVGSGRTGELFF. CDR3 nucleotide sequence: TGCAGCGTTGGTAGCGGGAGGACCGGGGAGCTGTTTTTT.

This chain connects TRBV18 to TRBJ1-1; 8 positions agree with TRBD1. After removal of 3 bases from V and 0 bases from J, the junction contained 9 bases not matched to a gene. The germline gives CDR1 KGHSH, CDR2 LQKENI. The CDR3 covers 17 residues. The CDR3 sequence: CASSPLLGRGLNTEAFF. CDR3 sequence (DNA): TGTGCCAGCTCACCTCTCCTAGGCAGGGGGCTGAACACTGAAGCTTTCTTT.

In DNA, the CDR3 is TGTGCCAGCTCACCAACCGGGGAGTCCTATGGCTACACCTTC. Its translation is CASSPTGESYGYTF. V gene TRBV18 combines with J gene TRBJ1-2; no firm D call. This CDR3 spans 14 amino acids. Trimming shortened V by 2 bases and J by 4 bases, and 11 bases separated the two germline ends. The germline V gene has CDR1 KGHSH and CDR2 LQKENI.

The chain couples TRBV27 to TRBJ2-1, with D possibly TRBD2 on 6 matching bases. V was shortened by 7 bases and J by 0 bases, with 19 bases between the two germline ends. The CDR3 sequence is 17 residues long. Per the germline V gene, CDR1 is MNHEY and CDR2 is SMNVEV (reference sequence). CDR3 DNA: TGTGCCAGCACCTCCGCGGGGAGCGAGAGCTCCTACAATGAGCAGTTCTTC. Amino acid sequence: CASTSAGSESSYNEQFF.

The chain recombines TRBV28 with TRBJ2-3; 12 positions agree with TRBD1. CDR3 length equals 15 residues. The germline gives CDR1 MDHEN, CDR2 SYDVKM. With V trimmed by 3 bases and J by 4 bases, 2 bases remained unmatched. CDR3 sequence reads: CASSLGQGAADTQYF. The CDR3, as DNA: TGTGCCAGCAGTTTGGGACAGGGGGCGGCAGATACGCAGTATTTT.

V and J are TRBV1 and TRBJ1-5. TRBV1 is given as a pseudogene. The CDR3 sequence is 15 residues long. CDR3 region: CTLKRGRAMDQPQHF. The CDR3 DNA reads as TGCACGCTCAAGCGGGGTCGGGCGATGGATCAGCCCCAGCATTTT.

The CDR3 DNA reads as TGTGCCTGGACCCGAAGCGGGAGGCGGAATGAGCAGTTCTTC. Its protein is CAWTRSGRRNEQFF. The V call is TRBV30, the J call TRBJ2-1; 9 positions match TRBD2. CDR1 is GTSNPN, CDR2 SVGIG, per germline (reference sequence). The CDR3 covers 14 residues. V lost 4 bases and J lost 7; bases outside the gene matches: 8.

The chain combines TRBV9 with TRBJ1-2; D is perhaps TRBD1 (5 bases). Trimming cost V 0 bases and J 4 bases, with 13 bases left between them. The germline CDR1 and CDR2 sequences are SGDLS and YYNGEE. CDR3 length: 15 residues. Here the CDR3 DNA reads TGTGCCAGCAGCGTAGAGGAGGGGTTTCTCTATGGCTACACCTTC. Residues: CASSVEEGFLYGYTF.

The CDR3 region is CASSPRQGSYEQYF. Written as DNA, the CDR3 is TGTGCCAGCAGCCCGAGACAGGGTTCCTACGAGCAGTACTTC. The rearrangement uses TRBV11-1 and TRBJ2-7; 7 bases align to TRBD1. The germline CDR1 and CDR2 sequences are SGHAT and FQDESV (reference sequence). The V segment lost 5 bases and the J segment 1 base; nucleotides outside the gene matches: 5. The CDR3 totals 14 residues.

This clone appeared a few times. CDR3 sequence: CASTSGGAVGTEAFF. The CDR3 DNA reads as TGTGCCAGCACCTCGGGGGGGGCCGTAGGCACTGAAGCTTTCTTT. The chain is built from TRBV6-6 and TRBJ1-1; D is perhaps TRBD1 (6 bases). Germline CDR1 reads MNHNY; CDR2 reads SVGAGI (reference sequence). This CDR3 comprises 15 residues. Between the trimmed V and J ends, which lost 7 bases and 4 bases, there was a span of 19 bases.

The V and J genes are TRBV4-3 and TRBJ1-5, with D hard to call. This CDR3 has 15 amino acids. The V and J ends lost 4 bases and 4 bases respectively, with 14 bases between them. Per the germline V gene, CDR1 is LGHNA and CDR2 is YSLEER. The CDR3 DNA follows: TGCGCCAGCAGCCCTGGACGGGAAGGGAATCAGCCCCAGCATTTT. Its protein product is CASSPGREGNQPQHF.

The rearrangement uses TRBV18 and TRBJ2-7, with 12 nucleotides matching TRBD2. Per germline, CDR1 KGHSH and CDR2 LQKENI. V dropped 4 bases and J dropped 4; count of bases not matched to a gene: 2. The CDR3 totals 14 residues. Here the CDR3 DNA reads TGTGCCAGCTCACGGGGGACTAGCGGGTACGAGCAGTACTTC. Its translation is CASSRGTSGYEQYF.

This chain connects TRBV19 to TRBJ1-4; D is unclear. The CDR3 totals 15 residues. Germline CDR1 LNHDA, CDR2 SQIVND (reference sequence). Trimming removed 3 bases from V and 0 bases from J, with 8 bases in between. This chain's CDR3 is CASSIGDATNEKLFF. The CDR3 DNA reads as TGTGCCAGTAGTATCGGAGATGCAACTAATGAAAAACTGTTTTTT.

V is TRBV7-2 and J is TRBJ2-7; 14 bases are shared with TRBD2. The junction had 14 bases not matched to a gene; V was cut back by 2 bases and J by 5 bases. CDR1 SGHTA and CDR2 FQGNSA come from the germline V gene. The CDR3 is 19 residues long. This chain's CDR3 is CASSLPGGLAGGWLNEQYF. CDR3 coding DNA: TGTGCCAGCAGCTTACCCGGAGGACTAGCGGGAGGATGGTTAAACGAGCAGTACTTC. The full variable domain, its missing parts supplied by reference TRBV7-2 and TRBJ2-7, is GAGVSQSPSNKVTEKGKDVELRCDPISGHTALYWYRQSLGQGLEFLIYFQGNSAPDKSGLPSDRFSAERTGGSVSTLTIQRTQQEDSAVYLCASSLPGGLAGGWLNEQYFGPGTRLTVT.

The chain has TRBV10-3 and TRBJ1-1; D might be TRBD1 (6 bases). The germline CDR1 and CDR2 sequences are ENHRY and SYGVKD. The CDR3 is made up of 14 amino acids. The V end was cut by 11 bases, the J end by 4 bases, with 20 bases between. The CDR3 is CASSRSGVSTEAFF. The DNA for the CDR3 is TGTGCCTCAAGCAGATCAGGGGTAAGCACTGAAGCTTTCTTT.